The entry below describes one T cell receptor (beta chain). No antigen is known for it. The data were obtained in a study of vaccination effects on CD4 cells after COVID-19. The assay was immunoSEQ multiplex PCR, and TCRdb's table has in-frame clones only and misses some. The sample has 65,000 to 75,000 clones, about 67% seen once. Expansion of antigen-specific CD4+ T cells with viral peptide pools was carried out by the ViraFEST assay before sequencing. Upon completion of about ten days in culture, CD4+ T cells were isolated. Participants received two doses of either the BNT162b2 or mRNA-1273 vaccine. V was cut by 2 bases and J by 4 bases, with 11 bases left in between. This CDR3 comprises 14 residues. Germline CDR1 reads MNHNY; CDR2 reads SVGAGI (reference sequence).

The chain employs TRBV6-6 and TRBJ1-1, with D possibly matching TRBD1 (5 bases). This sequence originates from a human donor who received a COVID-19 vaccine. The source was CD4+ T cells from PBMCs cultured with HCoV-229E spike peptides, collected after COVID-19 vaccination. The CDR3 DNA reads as TGTGCCAGCAGTTACGGGGCCAGGCGCACTGAAGCTTTCTTT. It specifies CASSYGARRTEAFF.